This T cell receptor beta chain appears in the sequencing data of a study of cytomegalovirus exposure and HLA in healthy donors. J lost 6 bases, V lost 4 bases, and 2 bases had no gene match. Germline V gives CDR1 SEHNR, CDR2 FQNEAQ (reference sequence). The CDR3 extends over 13 amino acids. Primers: 60 Vbeta forward and 13 Jbeta reverse. Authors' analysis steps: Counted up in a later analysis, unique TCR beta chains came to 60 million to 95 million, with some 9.9 million shared. Some clones are missing from TCRdb's copy, which holds only in-frame ones; the method was immunoSEQ multiplex PCR. The V and J calls and the clone size are those of that table, but D and trimming were determined from the DNA. Found here are some 85,000 clones, roughly 78% of them singletons; the top ten hold 4.6%.

The sequence was collected from a woman aged 40 to 50 in good health and CMV-seropositive. The sample comprised PBMCs. The chain couples TRBV7-9 to TRBJ2-3, with 9 bases matching TRBD2. CDR3 DNA: TGTGCCAGCAGCTCAAGCGGGAGGGATACGCAGTATTTT. Amino acids: CASSSSGRDTQYF.